This is a list of T cell receptor beta chains from one sample in a study of patients and donors after allogeneic stem cell transplantation. TCRdb processed the RT-PCR reads anew with MiXCR; each CDR3 protein has one entry. The data show hundreds of thousands of distinct CDR3 sequences, roughly 17% seen once. Sequenced sample: blood, either unsorted or a sorted T cell fraction (not recorded which). These receptors originate from a human donor who was either an allogeneic HSCT recipient or a stem cell or donor lymphocyte infusion donor (not recorded which). It is not recorded whose cells these are; they may come from a transplant donor. Both conserved end residues are part of each CDR3. D genes are given only for firm matches. Size tells how often a clone was seen (once, few, many) or the class of an expanded clone, and some rows leave it out.

v_gene: TRBV4-1; j_gene: TRBJ1-1; len: 13; d_gene: .; abundance: few; CDR3aa: CASSQDPGSEAFF; CDR3nt: TGCGCCAGCAGCCAAGATCCGGGCAGTGAAGCTTTCTTT
v_gene: TRBV20-1; j_gene: TRBJ2-7; len: 13; d_gene: .; abundance: .; CDR3aa: CSASPDRPYEQYF; CDR3nt: TGCAGTGCTAGCCCGGACAGACCCTACGAGCAGTACTTC
v_gene: TRBV4-2; j_gene: TRBJ2-7; len: 13; d_gene: .; abundance: few; CDR3aa: CASSQARDYEQYF; CDR3nt: TGTGCCAGCAGCCAAGCTAGGGACTACGAGCAGTACTTC
v_gene: TRBV9; j_gene: TRBJ2-7; len: 16; d_gene: TRBD1; abundance: .; CDR3aa: CASSVGGTGGFYEQYF; CDR3nt: TGTGCCAGCAGCGTAGGGGGGACAGGGGGATTCTACGAGCAGTACTTC
v_gene: TRBV5-5; j_gene: TRBJ1-6; len: 14; d_gene: .; abundance: few; CDR3aa: CASSPEGGGSPLHF; CDR3nt: TGTGCCAGCAGCCCCGAGGGGGGAGGCTCACCCCTCCACTTT
v_gene: TRBV2; j_gene: TRBJ2-7; len: 12; d_gene: .; abundance: many; CDR3aa: CASSDSSYEQYF; CDR3nt: TGTGCCAGCAGTGACAGCTCCTACGAGCAGTACTTC
v_gene: TRBV12-3/TRBV12-4; j_gene: TRBJ1-3; len: 14; d_gene: .; abundance: .; CDR3aa: CASSTKPAGATIYF; CDR3nt: TGTGCCAGCAGCACTAAACCGGCCGGAGCCACCATATATTTT
v_gene: TRBV7-2; j_gene: TRBJ2-1; len: 13; d_gene: .; abundance: .; CDR3aa: CASSLVVSAEQFF; CDR3nt: TGTGCCAGCAGCTTAGTAGTTAGCGCTGAGCAGTTCTTC
v_gene: TRBV6-5; j_gene: TRBJ1-2; len: 11; d_gene: .; abundance: few; CDR3aa: CASRGNYGYTF; CDR3nt: TGTGCCAGCAGGGGTAACTATGGCTACACCTTC
v_gene: TRBV20-1; j_gene: TRBJ1-1; len: 13; d_gene: .; abundance: few; CDR3aa: CSARRRVGTEAFF; CDR3nt: TGCAGTGCTAGACGACGGGTGGGCACTGAAGCTTTCTTT
v_gene: TRBV5-1; j_gene: TRBJ2-7; len: 15; d_gene: .; abundance: .; CDR3aa: CASSLGGDGPYEQYF; CDR3nt: TGCGCCAGCAGCTTGGGGGGGGACGGACCCTACGAGCAGTACTTC
v_gene: TRBV5-6; j_gene: TRBJ2-3; len: 13; d_gene: .; abundance: many; CDR3aa: CASSFSTTDTQYF; CDR3nt: TGTGCCAGCAGCTTCTCCACGACGGATACGCAGTATTTT
v_gene: TRBV14; j_gene: TRBJ2-1; len: 16; d_gene: .; abundance: few; CDR3aa: CASSQKDSLFYNEQFF; CDR3nt: TGTGCCAGCAGCCAGAAAGACAGCCTCTTCTACAATGAGCAGTTCTTC
v_gene: TRBV10-3; j_gene: TRBJ1-2; len: 15; d_gene: TRBD1; abundance: .; CDR3aa: CAILKGQGDFNGYTF; CDR3nt: TGTGCCATCCTTAAGGGACAGGGGGATTTTAATGGCTACACCTTC
v_gene: TRBV7-9; j_gene: TRBJ2-2; len: 16; d_gene: TRBD2; abundance: .; CDR3aa: CASSLEVTSGTGELFF; CDR3nt: TGTGCCAGCAGCTTAGAAGTGACTAGCGGAACCGGGGAGCTGTTTTTT
v_gene: TRBV7-9; j_gene: TRBJ2-3; len: 16; d_gene: TRBD2; abundance: .; CDR3aa: CASSSGVAGVADTQYF; CDR3nt: TGTGCCAGCAGCTCCGGGGTAGCGGGAGTGGCAGATACGCAGTATTTT